The clone carrying this T cell receptor beta chain was counted ten times or more. The data were obtained in a study of T cell repertoires in cytomegalovirus infection. The V gene end was trimmed by 6 bases and the J gene end by 7 bases; junction bases not matched to a gene: 6. The CDR3 is made up of 13 amino acids. TCRdb used MiXCR to reprocess the reads, holding one entry per CDR3 protein. The repertoire includes about 440,000 distinct CDR3 sequences, about 33% of them detected once, and 12% to 15% sits in the top ten. The sequenced sample was PBMCs. This TCR derives from a human donor in good health (CMV status not recorded). Some clones in this sample may be carry-over from other donors' samples. The V call is TRBV12-3 or TRBV12-4, the J call TRBJ1-5, with 7 bases that match TRBD1. DNA of the CDR3: TGTGCCAGCAGCACCGACAGGGCGCAGCCCCAGCATTTT. Residues: CASSTDRAQPQHF.